The clone carrying this T cell receptor beta chain has only a few counts. Its antigen remains unknown. TCRdb keeps only in-frame clones here, not all; method: immunoSEQ multiplex PCR. The data contain under 30,000 clones, roughly 87% of them singletons. The entry originates in a study of lymphopenia after photon versus proton radiotherapy. Broader study findings: Only patients who died were analyzed for survival; proton advantage is unproven. After the lymphocyte nadir, photon-treated repertoires showed oligoclonal expansion, especially of CD8+ Temra cells. A bigger post-nadir fall in TCR diversity correlated inversely with survival time in deceased patients. Relative stability marked proton patients; photon patients lost diversity and naive cells.

The ends lost 6 bases at V and 6 bases at J; junction bases unmatched: 7. CDR3 length equals 15 residues. CDR1 and CDR2 (germline): MNHNS, SASEGT. The clonotype was recovered from a woman aged 55-70 years with cholangiocarcinoma. Some clones in this sample may be carry-over from other donors' samples. The chain links TRBV6-1 to TRBJ2-3; 12 positions agree with TRBD2. The material was peripheral blood, obtained from a patient treated with proton-based radiotherapy. The CDR3 DNA reads as TGTGCCAGCAGCCGACTAGCGGGAGAGGGGGATACGCAGTATTTT. Translated: CASSRLAGEGDTQYF.